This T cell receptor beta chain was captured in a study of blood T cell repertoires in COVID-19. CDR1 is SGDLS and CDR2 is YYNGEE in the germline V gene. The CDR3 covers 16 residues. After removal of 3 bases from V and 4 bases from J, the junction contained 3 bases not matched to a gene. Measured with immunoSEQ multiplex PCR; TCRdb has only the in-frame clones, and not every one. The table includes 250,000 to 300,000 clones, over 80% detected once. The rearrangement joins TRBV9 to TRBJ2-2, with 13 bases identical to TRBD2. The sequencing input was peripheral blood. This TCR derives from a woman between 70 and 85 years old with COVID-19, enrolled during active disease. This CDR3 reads CASSGRTSGSTGELFF. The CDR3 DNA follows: TGTGCCAGCAGCGGCCGGACTAGCGGGAGCACCGGGGAGCTGTTTTTT.